This T cell receptor (beta chain) derives from a study of OX40 agonist ivuxolimab in advanced cancers. At the level of the study: Ivuxolimab, which patients received intravenously every 2 weeks, was dosed at 0.01 to 10 mg/kg.

The length of the CDR3 is 14 residues. Germline CDR1 and CDR2: MDHEN and SYDVKM. V was trimmed by 3 bases and J by 5 bases, leaving 10 bases between them. Some clones are missing from TCRdb's copy, which holds only in-frame ones; the method was immunoSEQ multiplex PCR. This sample has 65,000 to 85,000 clones; 75% to 90% occur once, and the top ten carry under 3%. This receptor was taken from an adult with an advanced solid tumor such as melanoma, head and neck, liver or kidney cancer. The chain carries TRBV28 and TRBJ1-4; weak D call: TRBD1 (5 bases). Sequenced here: CD4+ or CD8+ T cells sorted from blood, sampled in a trial of the OX40 agonist ivuxolimab. CDR3 DNA sequence: TGTGCCAGCAGTTTCTGGGGGGGGAATGAAAAACTGTTTTTT. Its translation: CASSFWGGNEKLFF.